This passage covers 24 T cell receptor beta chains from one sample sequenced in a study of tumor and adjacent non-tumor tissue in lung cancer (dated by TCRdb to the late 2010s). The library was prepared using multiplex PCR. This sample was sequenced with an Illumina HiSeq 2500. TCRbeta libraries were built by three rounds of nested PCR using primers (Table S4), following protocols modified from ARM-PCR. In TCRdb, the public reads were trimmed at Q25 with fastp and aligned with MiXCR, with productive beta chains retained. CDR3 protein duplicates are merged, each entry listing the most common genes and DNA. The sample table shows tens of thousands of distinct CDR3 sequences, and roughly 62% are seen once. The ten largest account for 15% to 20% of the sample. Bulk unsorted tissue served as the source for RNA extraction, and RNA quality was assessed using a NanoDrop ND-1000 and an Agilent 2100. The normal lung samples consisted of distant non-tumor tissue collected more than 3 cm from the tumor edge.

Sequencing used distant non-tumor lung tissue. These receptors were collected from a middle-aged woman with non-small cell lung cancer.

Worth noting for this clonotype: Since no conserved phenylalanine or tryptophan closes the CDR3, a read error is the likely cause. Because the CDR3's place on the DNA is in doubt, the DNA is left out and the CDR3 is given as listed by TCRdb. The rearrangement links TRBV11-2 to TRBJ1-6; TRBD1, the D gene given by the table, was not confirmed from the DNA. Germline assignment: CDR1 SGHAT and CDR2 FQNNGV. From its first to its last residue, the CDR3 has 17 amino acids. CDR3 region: CASSSTLGTNRISPLHS.

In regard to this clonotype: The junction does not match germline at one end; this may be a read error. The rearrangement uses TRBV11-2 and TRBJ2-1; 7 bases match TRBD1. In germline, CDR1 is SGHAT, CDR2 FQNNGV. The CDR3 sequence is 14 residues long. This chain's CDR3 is CASSPRTGYNEQLF. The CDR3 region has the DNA TGTGCCAGCAGCCCACGGACAGGATACAATGAGCAGTTGTTC.

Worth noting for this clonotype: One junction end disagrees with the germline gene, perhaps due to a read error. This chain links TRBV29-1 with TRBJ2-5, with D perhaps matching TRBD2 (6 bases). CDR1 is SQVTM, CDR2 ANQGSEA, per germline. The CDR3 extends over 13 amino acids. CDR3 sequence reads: CSVKHGSGEIQYF. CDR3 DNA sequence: TGCAGCGTTAAACATGGGTCGGGGGAGATCCAGTACTTC.

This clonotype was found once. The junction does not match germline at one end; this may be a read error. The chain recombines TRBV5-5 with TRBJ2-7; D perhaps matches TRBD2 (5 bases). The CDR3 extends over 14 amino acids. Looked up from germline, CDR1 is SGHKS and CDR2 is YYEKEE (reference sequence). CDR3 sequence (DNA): TGTGCCAGCAAGCCGGGAACAGACTCCTGCGAGCAGTACTTC. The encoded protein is CASKPGTDSCEQYF. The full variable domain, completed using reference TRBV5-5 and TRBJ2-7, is DAGVTQSPTHLIKTRGQQVTLRCSPISGHKSVSWYQQVLGQGPQFIFQYYEKEERGRGNFPDRFSARQFPNYSSELNVNALLLGDSALYLCASKPGTDSCEQYFGPGTRLTVT.

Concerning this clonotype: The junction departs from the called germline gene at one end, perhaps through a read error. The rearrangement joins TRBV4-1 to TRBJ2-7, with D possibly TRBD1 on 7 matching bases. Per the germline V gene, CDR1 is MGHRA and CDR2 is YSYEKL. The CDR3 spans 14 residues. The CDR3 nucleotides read TGCACCAACAGCCAGGGGGGCCTCCCCGCCGAGCAGCACTTC. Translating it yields CTNSQGGLPAEQHF.

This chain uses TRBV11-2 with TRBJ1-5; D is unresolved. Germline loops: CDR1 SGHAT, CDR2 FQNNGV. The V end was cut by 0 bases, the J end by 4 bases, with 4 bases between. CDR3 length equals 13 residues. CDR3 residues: CASSLEHNQPQHF. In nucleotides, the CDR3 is TGTGCCAGCAGCTTAGAACATAATCAGCCCCAGCATTTT.

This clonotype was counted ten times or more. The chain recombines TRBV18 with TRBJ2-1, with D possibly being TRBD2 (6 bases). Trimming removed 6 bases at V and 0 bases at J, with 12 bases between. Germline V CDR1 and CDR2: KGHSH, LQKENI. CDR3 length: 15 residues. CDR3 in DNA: TGTGCCAGCTCGTCGACTAGTTCCTCCTACAATGAGCAGTTCTTC. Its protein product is CASSSTSSSYNEQFF.

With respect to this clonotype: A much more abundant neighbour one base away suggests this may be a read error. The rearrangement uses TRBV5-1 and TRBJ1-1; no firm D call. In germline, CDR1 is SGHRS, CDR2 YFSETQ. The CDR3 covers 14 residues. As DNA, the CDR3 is TGCGCCAGCAGCTTGGGGTCCGGGAACACTCAAGCTTTCTTT. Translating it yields CASSLGSGNTQAFF.

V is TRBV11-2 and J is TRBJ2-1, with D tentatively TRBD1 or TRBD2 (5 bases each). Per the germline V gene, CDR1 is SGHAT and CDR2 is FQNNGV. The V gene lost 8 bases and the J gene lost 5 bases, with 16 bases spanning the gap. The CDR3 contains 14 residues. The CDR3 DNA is TGTGCCAGCTTGACCGGGACGACCAACAATGAGCAGTTCTTC. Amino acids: CASLTGTTNNEQFF. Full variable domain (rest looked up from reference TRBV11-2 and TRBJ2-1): EAGVAQSPRYKIIEKRQSVAFWCNPISGHATLYWYQQILGQGPKLLIQFQNNGVVDDSQLPKDRFSAERLKGVDSTLKIQPAKLEDSAVYLCASLTGTTNNEQFFGPGTRLTVL.

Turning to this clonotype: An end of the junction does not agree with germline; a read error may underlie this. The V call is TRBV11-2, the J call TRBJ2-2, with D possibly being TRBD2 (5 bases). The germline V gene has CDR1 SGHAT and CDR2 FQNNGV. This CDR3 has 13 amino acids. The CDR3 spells CASRLARTGELLF. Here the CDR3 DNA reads TGTGCCAGCAGACTGGCGCGGACCGGGGAGCTGTTATTT.

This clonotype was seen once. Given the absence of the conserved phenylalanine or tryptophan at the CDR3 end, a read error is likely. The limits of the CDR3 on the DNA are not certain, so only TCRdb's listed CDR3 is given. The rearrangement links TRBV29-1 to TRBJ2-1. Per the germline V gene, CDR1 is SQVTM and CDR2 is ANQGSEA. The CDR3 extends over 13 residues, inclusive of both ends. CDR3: CSVVRYPGNEQFL.

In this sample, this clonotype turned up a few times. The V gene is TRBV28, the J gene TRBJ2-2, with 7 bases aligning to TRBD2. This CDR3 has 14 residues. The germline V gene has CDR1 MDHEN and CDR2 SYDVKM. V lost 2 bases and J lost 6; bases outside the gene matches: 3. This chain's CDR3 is CASSLAGDAGELFF. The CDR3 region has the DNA TGTGCCAGCAGTTTAGCGGGAGACGCCGGGGAGCTGTTTTTT.

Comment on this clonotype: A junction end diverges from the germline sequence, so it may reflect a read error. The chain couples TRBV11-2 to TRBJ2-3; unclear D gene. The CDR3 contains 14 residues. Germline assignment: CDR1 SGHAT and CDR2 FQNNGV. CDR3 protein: CASSPLSALDMQYF. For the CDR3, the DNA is TGTGCCAGCAGCCCTCTAAGCGCGTTAGATATGCAGTATTTT.

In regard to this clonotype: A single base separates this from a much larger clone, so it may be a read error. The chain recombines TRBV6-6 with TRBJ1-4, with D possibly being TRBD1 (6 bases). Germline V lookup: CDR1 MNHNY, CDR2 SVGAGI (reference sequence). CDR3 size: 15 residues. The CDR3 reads CVSIDTGRGNEKLFF. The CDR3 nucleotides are TGTGTCAGCATCGACACAGGGAGAGGAAATGAAAAACTGTTTTTT.

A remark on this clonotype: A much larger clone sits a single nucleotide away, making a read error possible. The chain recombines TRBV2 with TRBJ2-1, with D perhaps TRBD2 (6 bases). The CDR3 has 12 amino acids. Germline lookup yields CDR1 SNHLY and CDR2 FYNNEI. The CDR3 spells CASSRDFSELFF. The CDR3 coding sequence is TGTGCCAGCAGTCGGGACTTCTCTGAGCTGTTCTTC.

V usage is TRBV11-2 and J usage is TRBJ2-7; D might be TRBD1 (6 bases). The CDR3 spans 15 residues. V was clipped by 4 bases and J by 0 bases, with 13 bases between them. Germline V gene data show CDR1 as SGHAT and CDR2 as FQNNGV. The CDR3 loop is CASSYRPGDSYEQYF. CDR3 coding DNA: TGTGCCAGCAGCTACCGGCCAGGGGACTCCTACGAGCAGTACTTC.

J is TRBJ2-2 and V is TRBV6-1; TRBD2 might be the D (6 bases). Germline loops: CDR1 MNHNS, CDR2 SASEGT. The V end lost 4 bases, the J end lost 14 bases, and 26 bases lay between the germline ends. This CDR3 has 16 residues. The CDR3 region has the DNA TGTGCCAGCAGTGCCCGGGCCGAACTTCCTAGGGAGGAACTGTTTTTT. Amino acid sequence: CASSARAELPREELFF.

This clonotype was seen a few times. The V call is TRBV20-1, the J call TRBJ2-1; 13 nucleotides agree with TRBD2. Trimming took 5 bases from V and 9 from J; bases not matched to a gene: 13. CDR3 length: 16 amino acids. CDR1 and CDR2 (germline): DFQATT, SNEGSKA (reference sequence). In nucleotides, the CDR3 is TGCAGTGCTGGGAGGGGACTAGCGGGAATTCTGGCTGAGCAGTTCTTC. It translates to CSAGRGLAGILAEQFF.

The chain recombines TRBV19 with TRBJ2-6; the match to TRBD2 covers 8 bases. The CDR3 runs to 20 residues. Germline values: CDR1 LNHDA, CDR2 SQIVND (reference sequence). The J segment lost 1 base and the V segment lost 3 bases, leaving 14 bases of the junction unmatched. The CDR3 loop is CASSMPAGVSFHSGANVLTF. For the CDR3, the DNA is TGTGCCAGTAGTATGCCAGCGGGAGTGTCGTTTCATTCTGGGGCCAACGTCCTGACTTTC.

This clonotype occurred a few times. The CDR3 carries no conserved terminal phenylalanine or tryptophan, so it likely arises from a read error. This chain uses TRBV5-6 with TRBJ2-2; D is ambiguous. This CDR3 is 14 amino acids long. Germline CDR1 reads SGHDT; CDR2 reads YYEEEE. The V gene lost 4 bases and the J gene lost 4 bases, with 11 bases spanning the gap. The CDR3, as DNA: TGTGCCAGCAGCCTGGCCGGACCCACCGGGGAGCTGTTTTCT. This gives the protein CASSLAGPTGELFS.

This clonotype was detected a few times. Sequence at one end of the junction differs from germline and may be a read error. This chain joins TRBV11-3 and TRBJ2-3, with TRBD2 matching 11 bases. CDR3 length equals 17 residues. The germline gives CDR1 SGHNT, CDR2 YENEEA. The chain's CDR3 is CAGSSSLVAGGGDTQYF. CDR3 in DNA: TGTGCCGGCAGCTCAAGCCTTGTAGCGGGGGGGGGAGATACGCAGTATTTT.

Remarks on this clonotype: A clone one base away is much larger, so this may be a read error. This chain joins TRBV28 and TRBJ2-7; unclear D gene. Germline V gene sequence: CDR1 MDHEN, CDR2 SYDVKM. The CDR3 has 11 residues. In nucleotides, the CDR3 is TGTGCCGGCAGCCATACATACGAGCAGTACTTC. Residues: CAGSHTYEQYF.

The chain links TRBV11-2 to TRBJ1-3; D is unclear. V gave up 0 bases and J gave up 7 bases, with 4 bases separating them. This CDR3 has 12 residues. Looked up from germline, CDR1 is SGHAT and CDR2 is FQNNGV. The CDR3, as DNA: TGTGCCAGCAGCTTAGATCTTAACACCATATATTTT. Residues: CASSLDLNTIYF.

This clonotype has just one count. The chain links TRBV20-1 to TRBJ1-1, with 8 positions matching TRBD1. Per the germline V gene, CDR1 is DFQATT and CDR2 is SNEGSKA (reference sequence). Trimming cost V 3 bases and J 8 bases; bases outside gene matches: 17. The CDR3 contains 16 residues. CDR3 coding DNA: TGCAGTGCTAGTACCGGCCCAGGGGGCGCTTCGATCGAAGCTTTCTTT. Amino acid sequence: CSASTGPGGASIEAFF.